This T cell receptor beta chain was captured by sequencing in a study of shared clonotypes between healthy human individuals. Study background: Per donor, CD8 memory used one plate, CD8 naive used two, CD4 memory used three and CD4 naive used three. The study's findings and limits: Generally, naive subsets came out with larger estimated richness than memory subsets.

The count of this clone is one. Its antigen is currently unknown. Deletions cut 8 bases from V and 4 bases from J, with 21 bases between. Germline CDR1 reads MNHNY; CDR2 reads SVGAGI (reference sequence). The length of the CDR3 is 16 residues. Only in-frame clones appear in the TCRdb table, and some are missing; sequencing was by immunoSEQ multiplex PCR. The sample records over 2 million clones, roughly 95% being singletons. The clonotype was recovered from a man in his late teens or twenties in good health. The chain has TRBV6-6 and TRBJ2-1; the D gene is possibly TRBD2 (5 bases). Sequencing was performed on naive CD4+ T cells sorted from blood. Documented subset: CD45RA+ positively selected. In DNA form, the CDR3 reads TGTGCCAGCCAACCCACCCCCAGCGGAGCTTACAATGAGCAGTTCTTC. Residues: CASQPTPSGAYNEQFF.